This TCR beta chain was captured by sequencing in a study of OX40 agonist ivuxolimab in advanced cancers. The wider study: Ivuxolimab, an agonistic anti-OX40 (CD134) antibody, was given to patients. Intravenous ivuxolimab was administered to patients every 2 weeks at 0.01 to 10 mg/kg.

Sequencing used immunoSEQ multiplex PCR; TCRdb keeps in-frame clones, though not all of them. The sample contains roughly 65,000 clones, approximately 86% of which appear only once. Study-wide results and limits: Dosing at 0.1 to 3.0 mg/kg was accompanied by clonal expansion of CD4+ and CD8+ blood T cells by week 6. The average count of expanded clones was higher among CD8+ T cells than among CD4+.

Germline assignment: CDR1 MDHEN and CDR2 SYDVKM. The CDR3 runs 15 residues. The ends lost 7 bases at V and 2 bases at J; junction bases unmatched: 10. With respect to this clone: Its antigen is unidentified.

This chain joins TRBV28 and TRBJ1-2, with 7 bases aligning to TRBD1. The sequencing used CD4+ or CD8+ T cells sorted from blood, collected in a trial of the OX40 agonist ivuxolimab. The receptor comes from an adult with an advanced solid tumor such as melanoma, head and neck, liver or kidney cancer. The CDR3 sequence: CASTGPGQANYGYTF. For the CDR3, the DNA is TGTGCCAGCACGGGCCCCGGACAGGCGAACTATGGCTACACCTTC.